This TCR beta chain was recorded in a study of blood T cell repertoires in COVID-19. For the study at large: Sample material is recorded as cDNA or gDNA derived from T cells, B-cell-depleted T cells, or PBMCs.

Only one count was recorded for this clone. Produced via immunoSEQ multiplex PCR; TCRdb's table is partial and in-frame only. The sample has about 210,000 clones; roughly four fifths are singletons. The CDR3 length is 14 residues. CDR1 is SNHLY and CDR2 is FYNNEI in the germline V gene. V lost 2 bases, J lost 2 bases, and 6 bases lay in between. The sample was peripheral blood. The TCR sequence derives from a woman between 50 and 59 years old with active or convalescent COVID-19. J is TRBJ2-2 and V is TRBV2; no reliable D call. This chain's CDR3 is CASSELPNTGELFF. For the CDR3, the DNA is TGTGCCAGCAGTGAACTTCCCAACACCGGGGAGCTGTTTTTT.